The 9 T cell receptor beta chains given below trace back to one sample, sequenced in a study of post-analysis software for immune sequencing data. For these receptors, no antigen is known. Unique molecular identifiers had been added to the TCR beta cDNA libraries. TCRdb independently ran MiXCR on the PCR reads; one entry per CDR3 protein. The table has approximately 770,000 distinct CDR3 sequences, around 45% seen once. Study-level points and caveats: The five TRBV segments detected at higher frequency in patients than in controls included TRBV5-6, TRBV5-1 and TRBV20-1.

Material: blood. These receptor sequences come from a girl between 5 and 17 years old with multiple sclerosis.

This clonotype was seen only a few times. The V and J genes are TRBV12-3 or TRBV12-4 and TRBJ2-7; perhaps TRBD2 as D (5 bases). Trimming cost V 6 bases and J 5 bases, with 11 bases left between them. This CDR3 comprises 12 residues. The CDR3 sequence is CASSLGDHEQYF. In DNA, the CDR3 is TGTGCCAGCAGCCTCGGGGATCACGAGCAGTACTTC.

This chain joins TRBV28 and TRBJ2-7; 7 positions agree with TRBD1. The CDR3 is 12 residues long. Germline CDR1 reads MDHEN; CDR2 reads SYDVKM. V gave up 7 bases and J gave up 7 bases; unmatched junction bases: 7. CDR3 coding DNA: TGTGCCAGCACCCCGGGACAGCGAGAGCAGTACTTC. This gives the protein CASTPGQREQYF.

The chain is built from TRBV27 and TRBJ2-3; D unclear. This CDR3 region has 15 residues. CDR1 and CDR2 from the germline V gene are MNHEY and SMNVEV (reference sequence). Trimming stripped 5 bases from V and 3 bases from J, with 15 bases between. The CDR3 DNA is TGTGCCAGCAGTCATTGGACCTTATCGACAGATACGCAGTATTTT. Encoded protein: CASSHWTLSTDTQYF.

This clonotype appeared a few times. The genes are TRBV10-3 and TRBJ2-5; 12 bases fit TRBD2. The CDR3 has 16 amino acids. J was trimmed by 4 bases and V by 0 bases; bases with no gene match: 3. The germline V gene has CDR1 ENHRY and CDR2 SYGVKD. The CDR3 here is CAISESTLAGGETQYF. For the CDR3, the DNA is TGTGCCATCAGTGAGTCGACACTAGCGGGAGGAGAGACCCAGTACTTC.

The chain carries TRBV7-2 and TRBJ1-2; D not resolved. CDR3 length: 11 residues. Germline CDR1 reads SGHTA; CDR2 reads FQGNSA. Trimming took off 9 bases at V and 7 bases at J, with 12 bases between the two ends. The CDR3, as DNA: TGTGCCAGGCGCGCAGATTTTGGCTACACCTTC. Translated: CARRADFGYTF.

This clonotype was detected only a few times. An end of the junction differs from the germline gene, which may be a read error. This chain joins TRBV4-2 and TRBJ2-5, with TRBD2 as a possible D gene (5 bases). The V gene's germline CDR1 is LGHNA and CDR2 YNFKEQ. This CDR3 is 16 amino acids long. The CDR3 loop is CASSQTGGSDQEAQYF. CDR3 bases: TGTGCCAGCAGCCAAACCGGCGGGTCGGACCAAGAGGCCCAGTACTTC.

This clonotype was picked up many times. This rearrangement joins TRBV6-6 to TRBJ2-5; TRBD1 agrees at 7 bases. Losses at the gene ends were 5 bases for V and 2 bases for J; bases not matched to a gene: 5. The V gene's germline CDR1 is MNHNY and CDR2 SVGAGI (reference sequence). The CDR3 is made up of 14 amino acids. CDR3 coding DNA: TGTGCCAGCAGTCCGTGGGACAGTCAAGAGACCCAGTACTTC. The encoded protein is CASSPWDSQETQYF.

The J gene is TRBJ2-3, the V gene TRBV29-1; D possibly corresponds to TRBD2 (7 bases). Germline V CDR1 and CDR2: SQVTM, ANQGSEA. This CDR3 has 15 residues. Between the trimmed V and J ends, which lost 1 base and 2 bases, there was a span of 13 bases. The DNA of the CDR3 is TGCAGCGTTGAAGGGGGGCGGGAGAACACAGATACGCAGTATTTT. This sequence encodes CSVEGGRENTDTQYF.

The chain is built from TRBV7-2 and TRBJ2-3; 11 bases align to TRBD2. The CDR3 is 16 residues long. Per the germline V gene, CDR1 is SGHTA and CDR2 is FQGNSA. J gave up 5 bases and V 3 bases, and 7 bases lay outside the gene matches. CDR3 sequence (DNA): TGTGCCAGCAGCTTCCTTAGCGGGAGGGCCGGAGATACGCAGTATTTT. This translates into CASSFLSGRAGDTQYF.